These 6 T cell receptor beta chains came from one sample sequenced in a study of cytomegalovirus exposure and HLA in healthy donors. The method was immunoSEQ multiplex PCR; TCRdb's version includes in-frame clones alone and lacks a portion of them. Of almost 70,000 clones listed, 96% were seen once; the top ten hold 4.5%. Sequencing was done on a sample of PBMCs. Receptors originate from a woman under 30 in good health and CMV-seropositive.

Here the CDR3 reads CASSTALNREAFF. As DNA, the CDR3 is TGTGCCAGCAGTACTGCCCTAAACAGGGAAGCTTTCTTT. The J gene is TRBJ1-1, the V gene TRBV28; possible D gene TRBD1, 5 bases. The CDR3 sequence is 13 residues long. V was cut by 5 bases and J by 8 bases, with 15 bases left in between. Germline V gives CDR1 MDHEN, CDR2 SYDVKM.

The rearrangement joins TRBV2 to TRBJ2-4; 10 nucleotides agree with TRBD1. With V trimmed by 6 bases and J by 6 bases, 8 bases remained unmatched. Germline lookup yields CDR1 SNHLY and CDR2 FYNNEI. The CDR3 is 15 amino acids. The chain's CDR3 is CASSSDRGLTNIQYF. The CDR3, as DNA: TGTGCCAGCAGCTCCGACAGGGGGCTAACAAACATTCAGTACTTC.

The chain carries TRBV5-1 and TRBJ1-1; TRBD1 matches at 7 bases. The CDR3 contains 15 residues. V dropped 0 bases and J dropped 0; count of bases not matched to a gene: 2. Germline-derived CDR1 and CDR2 are SGHRS and YFSETQ. The chain's CDR3 is CASSLEGQLNTEAFF. The DNA for the CDR3 is TGCGCCAGCAGCTTGGAGGGACAGCTGAACACTGAAGCTTTCTTT.

The chain carries TRBV7-9 and TRBJ1-3; D gene uncertain. This CDR3 comprises 13 residues. Trimming stripped 3 bases from V and 2 bases from J, with 5 bases between. CDR1 is SEHNR and CDR2 is FQNEAQ in the germline V gene (reference sequence). The CDR3 loop is CASSFPAGNTIYF. The CDR3 DNA follows: TGTGCCAGCAGCTTCCCCGCTGGAAACACCATATATTTT.

The table lists this clone with a few counts. CDR3 sequence reads: CASSSFAPTNEKLFF. CDR3 bases: TGTGCCAGCAGCTCATTTGCGCCAACTAATGAAAAACTGTTTTTT. V gene TRBV7-2 combines with J gene TRBJ1-4; D uncertain. CDR1 and CDR2 (germline): SGHTA, FQGNSA. There are 15 residues in the CDR3. V dropped 4 bases and J dropped 0 bases, with 9 bases sitting between them. The full variable domain, its missing parts supplied by reference TRBV7-2 and TRBJ1-4, is GAGVSQSPSNKVTEKGKDVELRCDPISGHTALYWYRQSLGQGLEFLIYFQGNSAPDKSGLPSDRFSAERTGGSVSTLTIQRTQQEDSAVYLCASSSFAPTNEKLFFGSGTQLSVL.

The chain recombines TRBV11-2 with TRBJ2-5, with 9 nucleotides matching TRBD2. The J segment lost 4 bases and the V segment lost 2 bases, leaving 5 bases of the junction unmatched. The CDR3 sequence is 15 residues long. Germline CDR1 SGHAT, CDR2 FQNNGV. CDR3 nucleotides: TGTGCCAGCAGCTTAAGGAGGCGGGAGGGAGAGACCCAGTACTTC. Its protein is CASSLRRREGETQYF.